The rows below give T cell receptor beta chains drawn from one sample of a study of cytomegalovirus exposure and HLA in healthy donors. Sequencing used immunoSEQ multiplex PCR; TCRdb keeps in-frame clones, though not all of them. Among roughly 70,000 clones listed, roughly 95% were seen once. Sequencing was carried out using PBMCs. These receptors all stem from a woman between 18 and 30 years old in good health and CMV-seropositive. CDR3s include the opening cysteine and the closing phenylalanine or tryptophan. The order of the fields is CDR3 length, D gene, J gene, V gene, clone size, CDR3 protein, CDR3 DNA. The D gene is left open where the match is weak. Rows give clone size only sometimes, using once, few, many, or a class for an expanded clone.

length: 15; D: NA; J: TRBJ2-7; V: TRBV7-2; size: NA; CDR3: CASSLVSEDSYEQYF; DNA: TGTGCCAGCAGCTTAGTTAGTGAGGATTCCTACGAGCAGTACTTC
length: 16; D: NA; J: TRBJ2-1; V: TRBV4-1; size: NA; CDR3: CASSQEGAGSYNEQFF; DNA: TGCGCCAGCAGCCAAGAGGGGGCGGGCTCCTACAATGAGCAGTTCTTC
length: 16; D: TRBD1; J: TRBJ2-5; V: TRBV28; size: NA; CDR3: CASRRIQGAQGETQYF; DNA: TGTGCCAGCAGAAGAATACAGGGGGCGCAAGGGGAGACCCAGTACTTC
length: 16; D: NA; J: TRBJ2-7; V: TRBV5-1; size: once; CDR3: CASSRLTGTQSYEQYF; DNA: TGCGCCAGCAGCCGCCTTACCGGGACTCAGTCCTACGAGCAGTACTTC
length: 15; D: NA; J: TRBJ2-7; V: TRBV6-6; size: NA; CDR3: CASSFPGLSTTGQYF; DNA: TGTGCCAGCAGTTTCCCGGGATTATCTACGACGGGGCAGTACTTC
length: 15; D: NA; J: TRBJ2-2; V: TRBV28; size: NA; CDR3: CASSLEIREAGELFF; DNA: TGTGCCAGCAGTTTAGAGATCAGGGAGGCCGGGGAGCTGTTTTTT
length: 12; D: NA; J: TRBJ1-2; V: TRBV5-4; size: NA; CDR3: CASSLQVDGYTF; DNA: TGTGCCAGCAGCTTACAGGTGGATGGCTACACCTTC
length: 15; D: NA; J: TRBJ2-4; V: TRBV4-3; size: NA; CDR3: CASSQDISGLDIQYF; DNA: TGCGCCAGCAGCCAAGATATCTCAGGTCTGGACATTCAGTACTTC
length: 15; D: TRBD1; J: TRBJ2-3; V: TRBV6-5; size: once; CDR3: CASSYRRDRGDTQYF; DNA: TGTGCCAGCAGTTACCGGCGGGACAGGGGAGATACGCAGTATTTT
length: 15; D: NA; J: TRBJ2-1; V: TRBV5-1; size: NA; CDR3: CASKGGVGAYNEQFF; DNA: TGCGCCAGCAAGGGGGGGGTTGGGGCGTACAATGAGCAGTTCTTC
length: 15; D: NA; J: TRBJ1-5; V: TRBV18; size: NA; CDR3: CASSPTGYSNQPQHF; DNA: TGTGCCAGCTCACCAACGGGGTATAGCAATCAGCCCCAGCATTTT
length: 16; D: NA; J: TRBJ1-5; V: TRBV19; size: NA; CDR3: CASSLIRTSSNQPQHF; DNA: TGTGCCAGTAGTTTAATAAGGACATCCAGCAATCAGCCCCAGCATTTT
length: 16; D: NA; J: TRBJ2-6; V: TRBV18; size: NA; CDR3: CASSPPGQAGANVLTF; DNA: TGTGCCAGCTCACCACCGGGGCAGGCTGGGGCCAACGTCCTGACTTTC
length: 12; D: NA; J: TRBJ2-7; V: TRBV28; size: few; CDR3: CASSLLVYEQYF; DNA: TGTGCCAGCAGTCTCCTTGTTTACGAGCAGTACTTC
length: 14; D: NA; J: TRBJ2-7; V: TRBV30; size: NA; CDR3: CAWSVLASIHEQYF; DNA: TGTGCCTGGAGTGTACTCGCAAGCATCCACGAGCAGTACTTC
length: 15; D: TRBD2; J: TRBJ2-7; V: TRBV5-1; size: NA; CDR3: CASTSGRVGVGEQYF; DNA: TGCGCCAGCACTAGCGGGAGGGTCGGGGTAGGCGAGCAGTACTTC
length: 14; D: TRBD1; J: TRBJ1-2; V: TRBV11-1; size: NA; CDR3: CASSSIQGWDDYTF; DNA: TGTGCCAGCAGCTCCATACAGGGGTGGGACGACTACACCTTC
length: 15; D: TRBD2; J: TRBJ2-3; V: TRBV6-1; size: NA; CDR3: CASSEASGSPDTQYF; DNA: TGTGCCAGCAGTGAAGCTAGCGGGAGCCCAGATACGCAGTATTTT
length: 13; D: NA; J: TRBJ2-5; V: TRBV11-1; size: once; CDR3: CASSRGTQETQYF; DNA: TGTGCCAGCAGCCGCGGGACTCAAGAGACCCAGTACTTC
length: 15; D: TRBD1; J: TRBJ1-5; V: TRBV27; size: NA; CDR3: CASSPDRVVARPQHF; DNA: TGTGCCAGCAGTCCGGACAGGGTGGTTGCAAGGCCCCAGCATTTT
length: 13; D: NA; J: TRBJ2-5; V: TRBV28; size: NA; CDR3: CASSPPGPETQYF; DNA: TGTGCCAGCAGCCCACCGGGTCCAGAGACCCAGTACTTC
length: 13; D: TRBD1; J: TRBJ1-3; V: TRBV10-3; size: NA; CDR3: CATAGQSGNTIYF; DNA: TGTGCCACCGCGGGACAGTCTGGAAACACCATATATTTT
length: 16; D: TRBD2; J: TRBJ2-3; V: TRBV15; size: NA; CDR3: CATSRDRVAGADTQYF; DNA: TGTGCCACCAGCAGAGATCGGGTAGCGGGGGCGGATACGCAGTATTTT
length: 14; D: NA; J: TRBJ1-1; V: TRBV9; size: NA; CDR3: CASSDNDMNTEAFF; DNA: TGTGCCAGCAGTGACAACGACATGAACACTGAAGCTTTCTTT
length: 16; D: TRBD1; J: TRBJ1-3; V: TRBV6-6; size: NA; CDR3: CASERGQGADGNTIYF; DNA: TGTGCCAGCGAACGGGGGCAGGGGGCGGACGGAAACACCATATATTTT
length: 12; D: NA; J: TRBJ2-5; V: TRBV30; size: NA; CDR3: CAWRAWKETQYF; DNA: TGTGCCTGGAGAGCGTGGAAAGAGACCCAGTACTTC
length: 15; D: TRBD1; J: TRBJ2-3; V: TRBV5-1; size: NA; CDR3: CASSLGQGTTDTQYF; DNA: TGCGCCAGCAGCCTGGGACAGGGGACAACAGATACGCAGTATTTT
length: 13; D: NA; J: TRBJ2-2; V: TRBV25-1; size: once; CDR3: CASSQGIAGELFF; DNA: TGTGCCAGCAGTCAGGGGATTGCCGGGGAGCTGTTTTTT
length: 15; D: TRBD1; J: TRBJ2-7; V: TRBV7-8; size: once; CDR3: CASSARQGPPYEQYF; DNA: TGTGCCAGCAGCGCCAGACAGGGGCCTCCCTACGAGCAGTACTTC
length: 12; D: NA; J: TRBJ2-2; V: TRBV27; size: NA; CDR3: CASSPVTGELFF; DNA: TGTGCCAGCAGTCCAGTCACCGGGGAGCTGTTTTTT
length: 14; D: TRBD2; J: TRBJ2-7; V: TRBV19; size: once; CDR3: CASSMASGTYEQYF; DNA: TGTGCCAGTAGTATGGCTAGCGGAACCTACGAGCAGTACTTC
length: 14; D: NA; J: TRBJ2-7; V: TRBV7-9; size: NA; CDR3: CASSLTDSPSEQYF; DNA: TGTGCCAGCAGCTTAACGGACTCCCCCTCCGAGCAGTACTTC
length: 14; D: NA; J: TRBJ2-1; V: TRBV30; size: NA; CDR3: CAWRSRGSYNEQFF; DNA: TGTGCCTGGAGATCAAGGGGTTCCTACAATGAGCAGTTCTTC
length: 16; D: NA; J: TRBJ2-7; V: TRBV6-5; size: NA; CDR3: CASSYKLYPSSYEQYF; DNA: TGTGCCAGCAGTTACAAATTATATCCGAGCTCCTACGAGCAGTACTTC
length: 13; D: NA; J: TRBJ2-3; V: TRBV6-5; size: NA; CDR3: CASRRQGAGTQYF; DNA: TGTGCCAGCAGACGACAGGGAGCGGGTACGCAGTATTTT
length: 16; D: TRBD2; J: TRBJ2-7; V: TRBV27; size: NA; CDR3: CASSSSGGAWGDEQYF; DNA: TGTGCCAGCAGTTCCTCCGGGGGGGCCTGGGGAGACGAGCAGTACTTC
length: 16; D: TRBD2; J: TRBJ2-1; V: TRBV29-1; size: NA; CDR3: CSGRGVAGGHYNEQFF; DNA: TGCAGCGGCCGCGGGGTAGCGGGAGGCCACTACAATGAGCAGTTCTTC
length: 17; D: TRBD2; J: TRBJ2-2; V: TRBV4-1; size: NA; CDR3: CASSPFPTSEHVGELFF; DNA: TGCGCCAGCAGCCCTTTTCCGACTAGCGAACACGTCGGGGAGCTGTTTTTT
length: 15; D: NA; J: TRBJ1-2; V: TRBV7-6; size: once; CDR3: CASSPVIGGSYGYTF; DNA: TGTGCCAGCAGCCCAGTTATCGGGGGGTCCTATGGCTACACCTTC
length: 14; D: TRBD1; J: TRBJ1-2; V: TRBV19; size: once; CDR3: CASSIRQGADGYTF; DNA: TGTGCCAGTAGTATAAGGCAGGGGGCTGATGGCTACACCTTC
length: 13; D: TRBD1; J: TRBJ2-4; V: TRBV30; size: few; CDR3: CAWKVAGGNIQYF; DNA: TGTGCCTGGAAAGTGGCAGGGGGCAACATTCAGTACTTC
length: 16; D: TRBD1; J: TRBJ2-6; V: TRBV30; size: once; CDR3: CAWSGTGLSGANVLTF; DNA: TGTGCCTGGAGTGGGACAGGACTCTCTGGGGCCAACGTCCTGACTTTC
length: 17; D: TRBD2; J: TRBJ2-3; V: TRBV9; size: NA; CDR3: CASSSPRGLAVTDTQYF; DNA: TGTGCCAGCAGCTCACCGCGGGGACTAGCGGTCACAGATACGCAGTATTTT